The present TCR beta chain was sequenced within a study of T cells in Graves' hyperthyroidism and ophthalmopathy. It was RNA transcripts that yielded the amplified TCR beta CDR3 regions. Researchers ran a first-round RT-PCR on the TCR CDR3 using the HTBI primer set. TCRdb ran MiXCR on the multiplex PCR reads and lists one entry per CDR3 protein. Here the sample spans hundreds of thousands of distinct CDR3 sequences, approximately 16% being singletons. Per the germline V gene, CDR1 is MDHEN and CDR2 is SYDVKM. V was clipped by 10 bases and J by 1 base; unmatched bases: 4. This CDR3 is built from 13 residues.

The chain carries TRBV28 and TRBJ1-5, with 7 bases matching TRBD1. The sequenced sample consisted of blood. This receptor was obtained from a woman aged 18-30 years with Graves' hyperthyroidism. CDR3 nucleotide sequence: TGTGCCAACTCCAGGGGGAGCAATCAGCCCCAGCATTTT. It specifies CANSRGSNQPQHF.